The rows below give T cell receptor beta chains drawn from one sample of a study of a mutant IDH1 vaccine in newly diagnosed glioma. Antigens of these TCRs are unknown. Profiled with immunoSEQ multiplex PCR; TCRdb holds only in-frame clones, not every one. Of about 22,000 clones in the sample, roughly nine tenths are singletons; the top ten hold around 6%. The sample here was PBMCs, taken from a glioma patient whose treatment included an IDH1 peptide vaccine. These receptor sequences come from a woman aged 40 to 50 with glioma. Both conserved end residues are part of each CDR3. The D gene is left open where the match is weak.

>TRBJ2-5|.|TRBV7-6
TGTGCCAGCAGCTACTCAGGCCCGGAGACCCAGTACTTC
CASSYSGPETQYF
>TRBJ1-1|.|TRBV7-2
TGTGCCAGCAGCTTAGCGCCCCAGGGAATGAACACTGAAGCTTTCTTT
CASSLAPQGMNTEAFF
>TRBJ1-1|.|TRBV6-5
TGTGCCAGCACGGGGTTCACTGAAGCTTTCTTT
CASTGFTEAFF
>TRBJ2-7|.|TRBV4-1
TGCGCCAGCAGCCAAGGACAGGCCTACGAGCAGTACTTC
CASSQGQAYEQYF
>TRBJ2-7|TRBD1|TRBV19
TGTGCCAGTAGTCGGGGGGACAGGGGAACCTACGAGCAGTACTTC
CASSRGDRGTYEQYF
>TRBJ2-3|.|TRBV1
TGCACCAGCAGCCAAGGGCTGGTCCACGGCACAGATACGCAGTATTTT
CTSSQGLVHGTDTQYF
>TRBJ2-5|TRBD1|TRBV9
TGTGCCAGCAGCGTAGGTGGACAGGGGTTTTTGGAGACCCAGTACTTC
CASSVGGQGFLETQYF
>TRBJ1-1|.|TRBV5-1
TGCGCCAGCAGTTACATAACCGGACAGCGTGAAGCTTTCTTT
CASSYITGQREAFF
>TRBJ1-1|.|TRBV7-8
TGTGCCAGCAGCATACAGGGAGGGGCTGAAGCTTTCTTT
CASSIQGGAEAFF
>TRBJ2-7|TRBD1|TRBV4-2
TGTGCCAGCAGCCAAGATCTGAGACAGGGGGGCTCCTACGAGCAGTACTTC
CASSQDLRQGGSYEQYF
>TRBJ2-5|TRBD2|TRBV5-5
TGTGCCAGCAGCTGGGGACTAGCGGCTCCCCAGTACTTC
CASSWGLAAPQYF
>TRBJ2-3|.|TRBV14
TGTGCCAGCAGCCAATCTCCTTCGATAGATACGCAGTATTTT
CASSQSPSIDTQYF
>TRBJ2-5|.|TRBV4-1
TGCGCCAGCAGCCAAGCAGGTATCCAAGAGACCCAGTACTTC
CASSQAGIQETQYF
>TRBJ2-7|TRBD2|TRBV5-1
TGCGCCAGCAGCTTTGGTGCGGGAGGTTCCTACGAGCAGTACTTC
CASSFGAGGSYEQYF
>TRBJ1-5|TRBD1|TRBV28
TGTGCCAGCAGTCTAAAGGGGGCGTACAATCAGCCCCAGCATTTT
CASSLKGAYNQPQHF
>TRBJ1-4|TRBD1|TRBV18
TGTGCCAGCTCGCCACAGGGGGGCCTCGGCCGAGAAAAACTGTTTTTT
CASSPQGGLGREKLFF
>TRBJ1-1|TRBD1|TRBV10-3
TGTGCCATCAGAGAGGGACAGGGGACTGAAGCTTTCTTT
CAIREGQGTEAFF
>TRBJ1-2|.|TRBV30
TGTGCCTGGAGTGATACCAGAATCTATGGCTACACCTTC
CAWSDTRIYGYTF
>TRBJ1-5|.|TRBV30
TGTGCCTGGAATGCCCAGGGGACTCAGCCCCAGCATTTT
CAWNAQGTQPQHF
>TRBJ1-5|.|TRBV6-6
TGTGCCAGCAGTTGGGACGGAACCAATCAGCCCCAGCATTTT
CASSWDGTNQPQHF